These T cell receptor beta chains were read from a single sample in a study of T-cell reconstitution after alpha-beta-depleted transplantation in children. One entry per CDR3 protein results from TCRdb running MiXCR on the PCR reads. This table has hundreds of thousands of distinct CDR3 sequences, around 13% appearing once. The specimen was PBMCs, collected before TCRalphabeta/CD19-depleted stem cell transplant. The receptor set was obtained from a girl under 10 years old with congenital amegakaryocytic thrombocytopenia, due to receive a stem cell transplant. CDR3s include the opening cysteine and the closing phenylalanine or tryptophan. D genes are given only for firm matches.

>-|TRBV20-1
CSAGPGGYQETQYF
>-|TRBV12-3/TRBV12-4
CASSPPGPVRSEAFF
>-|TRBV4-1
CASSQTGPQNEQFF
>TRBD2|TRBV20-1
CSARGAGGPKPTDTQYF
>-|TRBV12-3/TRBV12-4
CASSLSKRGGLTSSGANVLTF
>-|TRBV5-1
CASSLGAPAITDTQYF
>TRBD2|TRBV29-1
CSVVWREKFGRAGELFF
>-|TRBV20-1
CSARSYGKGDGYTF
>TRBD2|TRBV5-1
CASRFHGLGSEQYF
>-|TRBV20-1
CSAKVPRTTETQYF
>TRBD2|TRBV7-9
CASSHSGRAGEQYF
>-|TRBV5-1
CASSFAETDTQYF
>-|TRBV7-9
CASSPRQDRGEQFF
>-|TRBV25-1
CASSAYGASGANVLTF
>-|TRBV20-1
CSARDVAGTNTGELFF
>-|TRBV25-1
CASKVHLAGQNEAFF
>-|TRBV11-2
CATSLGRSTDTQYF
>-|TRBV7-2
CASSRLPRETQYF
>-|TRBV29-1
CSVLNRGGTGELFF
>TRBD1|TRBV29-1
CSVLTGVDEQFF
>-|TRBV29-1
CSVDSQPWNGYTF
>-|TRBV7-6
CASSPRTEETQYF
>-|TRBV6-2/TRBV6-3
CASRSTRSPQETQYF
>-|TRBV5-1
CASSLVSPGRANTEAFF
>-|TRBV12-3/TRBV12-4
CASSLRVPGVNSYEQYF
>-|TRBV18
CASSPGNEYYEQYF
>-|TRBV12-3/TRBV12-4
CASSPGINYEQYF
>-|TRBV29-1
CSAEGSGQGAYEQFF
>-|TRBV2
CASLGPPSYEQYF
>TRBD2|TRBV20-1
CSARTLRGEFF
>TRBD2|TRBV5-6
CASSEGLAARQQFF
>-|TRBV5-1
CASSLGSNSYEQYF
>-|TRBV12-3/TRBV12-4
CASSAPGKETQYF
>-|TRBV30
CAWSNNGNTIYF
>TRBD1|TRBV12-3/TRBV12-4
CASSRDRAYNEQFF
>-|TRBV5-1
CASSLGVETQYF
>-|TRBV5-1
CASSLDREGYEQYF
>-|TRBV3-1
CASSRRDSAGTTQYF
>TRBD2|TRBV20-1
CSASELAAQETQYF
>-|TRBV7-3
CASSLMAASTDTQYF
>TRBD2|TRBV29-1
CSVPGPSGYNEQFF
>-|TRBV15
CATSRDFEGFGPLHF
>-|TRBV20-1
CSARRGPNTEAFF
>TRBD2|TRBV20-1
CSASASGVYEQYF
>-|TRBV29-1
CSVEESPSYEQYF
>TRBD1|TRBV20-1
CSARGLRDPGTGELFF
>TRBD1|TRBV12-3/TRBV12-4
CAGQVGNTIYF
>-|TRBV10-1
CASSESRAPGEQYF
>-|TRBV19
CATRPTPVDEQFF
>-|TRBV20-1
CSASQGNGYTF
>TRBD1|TRBV6-5
CASSYQPPRQGNTEAFF